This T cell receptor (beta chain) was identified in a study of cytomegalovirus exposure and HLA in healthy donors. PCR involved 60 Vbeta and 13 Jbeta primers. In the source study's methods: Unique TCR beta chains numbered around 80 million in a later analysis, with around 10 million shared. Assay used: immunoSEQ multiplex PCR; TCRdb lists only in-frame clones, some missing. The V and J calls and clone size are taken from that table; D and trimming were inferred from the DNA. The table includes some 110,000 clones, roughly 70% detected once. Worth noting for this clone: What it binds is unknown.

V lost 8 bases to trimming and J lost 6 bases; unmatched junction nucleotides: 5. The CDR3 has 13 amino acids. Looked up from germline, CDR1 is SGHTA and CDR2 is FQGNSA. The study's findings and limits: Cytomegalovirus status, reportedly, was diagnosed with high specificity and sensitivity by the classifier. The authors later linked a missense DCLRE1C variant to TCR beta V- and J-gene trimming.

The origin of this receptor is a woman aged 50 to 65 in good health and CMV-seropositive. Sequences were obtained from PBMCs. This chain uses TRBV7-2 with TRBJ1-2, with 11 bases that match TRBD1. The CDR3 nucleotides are TGTGCCAGCGGCGGACAGGGGGCGAATGGCTACACCTTC. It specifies CASGGQGANGYTF.